These T cell receptor beta chains were read from a single sample in a study of chemoradiotherapy in HPV16-positive cancers. Assay: immunoSEQ multiplex PCR; the TCRdb copy retains only in-frame clones and omits some. The sample shows more than 7,500 clones, 85% to 90% of them seen only once. Sequencing used blood, obtained from a patient who underwent chemoradiotherapy. Receptors originate from a human donor with HPV-associated anogenital cancer. The CDR3 runs from the conserved cysteine through the conserved F or W. A D gene is named only where the DNA matches it firmly. Clone size is shown for a subset of rows, as once, few, many or a class of expanded clone.

>.|TRBV30|TRBJ1-1|once
TGTGCCTGGAGTCCCTTCGAGGGAACTGAAGCTTTCTTT
CAWSPFEGTEAFF
>TRBD1|TRBV7-9|TRBJ1-4|.
TGTGCCAGCAGCATACAGGGGGCGCGTGAAAAACTGTTTTTT
CASSIQGAREKLFF
>.|TRBV18|TRBJ1-3|.
TGTGCCAGCTCACCACAAGCTCAGGGGAGGACTGGAAACACCATATATTTT
CASSPQAQGRTGNTIYF
>TRBD1|TRBV5-1|TRBJ2-7|.
TGCGCCAGCAGCTTGGGGGACAGCTCATACGAGCAGTACTTC
CASSLGDSSYEQYF
>TRBD1|TRBV9|TRBJ1-2|.
TGTGCCAGCAGCACCCAACAGGGGGTGTTTGGCTACACCTTC
CASSTQQGVFGYTF
>.|TRBV29-1|TRBJ2-1|once
TGCAGCGTTGTAGCAGGGAAGAGCGAGCAGTTCTTC
CSVVAGKSEQFF
>.|TRBV15|TRBJ2-7|.
TGTGCCACCAGCAGAGAATCGGGACTTTTCACCTACGAGCAGTACTTC
CATSRESGLFTYEQYF
>.|TRBV5-1|TRBJ1-5|.
TGCGCCAGCAGCTTGTCTGGGCAGAACAATCAGCCCCAGCATTTT
CASSLSGQNNQPQHF
>.|TRBV5-1|TRBJ2-2|.
TGCGCCAGCAGCTTAAGGCAGGCGAACACCGGGGAGCTGTTTTTT
CASSLRQANTGELFF
>.|TRBV28|TRBJ1-1|.
TGTGCCAGCAGTTTTTTTCGAATCCGCGGGGTTGAAGCTTTCTTT
CASSFFRIRGVEAFF
>.|TRBV5-4|TRBJ2-2|.
TGTGCCAGCAGCTTGGCCCCCTCAGGAGGCACCGGGGAGCTGTTTTTT
CASSLAPSGGTGELFF
>.|TRBV7-9|TRBJ2-7|.
TGTGCCAGCAGCTTATATCCCGGAGACTACGAGCAGTACTTC
CASSLYPGDYEQYF
>.|TRBV19|TRBJ1-2|.
TGTGCCAGTAGTAACAGCAACTATGGCTACACCTTC
CASSNSNYGYTF
>.|TRBV6-5|TRBJ1-3|few
TGTGCCAGCAGCCTTCACCGCGGGGGAAACACCATATATTTT
CASSLHRGGNTIYF
>.|TRBV5-8|TRBJ1-2|.
TGTGCCAGCAATTACGCTCCACGAAAGACCTATGGCTACACCTTC
CASNYAPRKTYGYTF
>TRBD1|TRBV18|TRBJ1-2|.
TGTGCCAGCTCACGGACAGGGACTATGGGCTATGGCTACACCTTC
CASSRTGTMGYGYTF
>.|TRBV11-2|TRBJ1-6|.
TGTGCCAGCAGCTTAGTACGTGGGCATTCACCCCTCCACTTT
CASSLVRGHSPLHF
>.|TRBV5-5|TRBJ1-6|.
TGTGCCAGCAGCTTGTTCCAGGGGAACTCACCCCTCCACTTT
CASSLFQGNSPLHF